Following are 30 T cell receptor beta chains from one sample sequenced in a study of T cells in Graves' hyperthyroidism and ophthalmopathy. Amplified regions were TCR beta CDR3 sequences from RNA transcripts. In the first-round RT-PCR of the TCR CDR3, the HTBI primer set was used. TCRdb fed the multiplex PCR reads into MiXCR, producing one record per CDR3 protein. The table records about 480,000 distinct CDR3 sequences, about 20% of them present only once. The specimen sequenced was blood. All receptors come from a woman aged 70-85 years with Graves' ophthalmopathy.

This sequence joins TRBV12-3 or TRBV12-4 and TRBJ2-3, with 7 bases that match TRBD2. J lost 6 bases, V lost 3 bases, and 12 bases had no gene match. This CDR3 is built from 16 residues. This CDR3 is CASSFGLVSRADTQYF. The CDR3 DNA is TGTGCCAGCAGTTTCGGACTAGTTTCCCGCGCGGATACGCAGTATTTT.

J is TRBJ2-2 and V is TRBV20-1; TRBD1 matches at 10 bases. V shed 6 bases and J 7 bases; nucleotides not matched to a gene: 5. The CDR3 consists of 13 residues. CDR1 is DFQATT and CDR2 is SNEGSKA in the germline V gene (reference sequence). As DNA, the CDR3 is TGCAGTGCCAGGGACAGGGGAAGCGGGGAGCTGTTTTTT. Translation gives CSARDRGSGELFF.

This clonotype was observed many times. V is TRBV20-1 and J is TRBJ2-3; 9 bases are a match to TRBD2. There are 13 residues in the CDR3. Germline lookup yields CDR1 DFQATT and CDR2 SNEGSKA (reference sequence). Unmatched junction bases numbered 2, after V lost 3 bases and J lost 4 bases. The CDR3 loop reads CSARREGADTQYF. The CDR3 DNA is TGCAGTGCTAGGCGGGAGGGGGCAGATACGCAGTATTTT.

The chain combines TRBV30 with TRBJ1-5; D possibly corresponds to TRBD1 (6 bases). The ends were cut back, 4 bases at V and 1 base at J, with 14 bases in the middle. Germline CDR1 is GTSNPN and CDR2 is SVGIG (reference sequence). CDR3 length: 15 residues. The CDR3 loop reads CAWTGGGSSNQPQHF. The CDR3 DNA reads as TGTGCCTGGACCGGGGGCGGGTCCAGCAATCAGCCCCAGCATTTT.

This clonotype was seen only a few times. The chain employs TRBV28 and TRBJ2-1; tentatively, D is TRBD1 (8 bases). Trimming cost V 5 bases and J 12 bases, with 23 bases left between them. The CDR3 contains 15 residues. CDR1 and CDR2 (germline): MDHEN, SYDVKM. This CDR3 is CASSLAAGGAGGQFF. The CDR3 DNA reads as TGTGCCAGCAGTCTAGCGGCAGGGGGCGCCGGTGGGCAGTTCTTC.

The V and J genes are TRBV6-9 and TRBJ1-2; D ambiguous. The germline V and J ends were trimmed by 3 bases and 2 bases, with 10 bases remaining between them. CDR1 is MNHGY and CDR2 is SVAAGI in the germline V gene. This CDR3 region has 14 residues. CDR3 sequence: CASSYFRQNYGYTF. The CDR3 DNA is TGTGCCAGCAGTTACTTCAGGCAGAACTATGGCTACACCTTC.

This clonotype showed up many times. Its ends do not fully match the called genes, so a read error is possible. The rearrangement uses TRBV11-2 and TRBJ2-2, with D unclear. This CDR3 is 14 amino acids long. Germline CDR1 is SGHAT and CDR2 is FQNNGV. CDR3 coding DNA: TGTGCCAGCAGTTTAGGGCATAACACCGGGGAGCTGTTTTTT. This codes for CASSLGHNTGELFF.

The table lists this clonotype with a few counts. The chain links TRBV5-1 to TRBJ1-1; D call uncertain. V lost 1 base, J lost 4 bases, and 14 bases lay in between. CDR1 SGHRS and CDR2 YFSETQ come from the germline V gene. CDR3 length: 15 amino acids. CDR3 sequence (DNA): TGCGCCAGCAGCTTGTTAGACGTTGGGAGCACTGAAGCTTTCTTT. Its protein product is CASSLLDVGSTEAFF.

The J gene is TRBJ2-7, the V gene TRBV30, with TRBD1 identical over 8 bases. CDR3 length equals 13 residues. The trim removed 8 bases at V and 6 bases at J, leaving 12 bases unmatched. CDR1 is GTSNPN, CDR2 SVGIG, per germline (reference sequence). In nucleotides, the CDR3 is TGTGCCCACGCTGGGCAGGGGGCTCGCGAGCAGTACTTC. Its translation is CAHAGQGAREQYF.

The sample holds a few counts of this clonotype. The chain combines TRBV7-2 with TRBJ2-7, with 9 bases lining up with TRBD2. The CDR3 length is 13 residues. Germline V gene data show CDR1 as SGHTA and CDR2 as FQGNSA. Germline trimming cut 5 bases from V and 5 bases from J; bases unmatched to any gene: 4. The CDR3 sequence: CASSAGGAHEQYF. The CDR3 DNA reads as TGTGCCAGCAGCGCGGGAGGGGCACACGAGCAGTACTTC.

The chain couples TRBV7-9 to TRBJ2-1; 11 bases fit TRBD1. V was clipped by 3 bases and J by 7 bases; unmatched bases: 8. The CDR3 is made up of 16 amino acids. CDR1 is SEHNR and CDR2 is FQNEAQ in the germline V gene (reference sequence). DNA for the CDR3: TGTGCCAGCAGCTTCCCGGGACAGGGGGGGAGGAATGAGCAGTTCTTC. Translation gives CASSFPGQGGRNEQFF.

The gene calls are TRBV20-1 and TRBJ2-3; maybe TRBD1 (5 bases). The CDR3 extends over 13 amino acids. Trimming removed 3 bases from V and 3 bases from J, with 10 bases in between. CDR1 DFQATT and CDR2 SNEGSKA come from the germline V gene (reference sequence). Here the CDR3 reads CSARGRVTDTQYF. The CDR3 DNA reads as TGCAGTGCTAGGGGCAGGGTGACAGATACGCAGTATTTT.

V and J are TRBV6-5 and TRBJ2-2; D gene unclear. Deletions cut 4 bases from V and 4 bases from J, with 13 bases between. Germline lookup yields CDR1 MNHEY and CDR2 SVGAGI. This CDR3 contains 15 residues. CDR3 sequence: CASSSEVGSTGELFF. CDR3 bases: TGTGCCAGCAGTTCGGAAGTAGGTAGCACCGGGGAGCTGTTTTTT.

The gene calls are TRBV20-1 and TRBJ2-1, with 16 bases fitting TRBD2. The germline CDR1 and CDR2 sequences are DFQATT and SNEGSKA (reference sequence). V was clipped by 7 bases and J by 1 base; unmatched bases: 7. There are 17 residues in the CDR3. The CDR3 DNA sequence: TGCAGTGTTTCGGGACTAGCGGGAGGGCTGTCCTACAATGAGCAGTTCTTC. It codes for CSVSGLAGGLSYNEQFF.

The chain joins TRBV6-4 to TRBJ1-1; D gene unclear. The CDR3 is made up of 16 amino acids. Germline CDR1 MRHNA, CDR2 SNTAGT. The V end lost 2 bases, the J end lost 1 base, and 14 bases lay between the germline ends. CDR3 region: CASSDVVGNTNTEAFF. The CDR3 DNA is TGTGCCAGCAGTGACGTGGTGGGGAACACGAACACTGAAGCTTTCTTT.

This clonotype was picked up a small number of times. J is TRBJ1-6 and V is TRBV20-1, with D tentatively TRBD1 (5 bases). Trimming pared 3 bases from V and 6 bases from J, leaving 9 bases between. This CDR3 region has 13 residues. Germline V gene lookup returns CDR1 DFQATT and CDR2 SNEGSKA (reference sequence). The CDR3 spells CSASKGSNSPLHF. DNA for the CDR3: TGCAGTGCTAGTAAGGGGTCTAATTCACCCCTCCACTTT.

This clonotype was counted many times. J is TRBJ1-1 and V is TRBV11-2, with D tentatively TRBD1 (5 bases). V lost 4 bases and J 0 bases, leaving 9 bases between the germline ends. The germline V gene has CDR1 SGHAT and CDR2 FQNNGV. The CDR3 loop spans 14 amino acids. For the CDR3, the DNA is TGTGCCAGCAGCTGGGGGTCCATGAACACTGAAGCTTTCTTT. Amino acid sequence: CASSWGSMNTEAFF.

V and J are TRBV6-2 or TRBV6-3 and TRBJ1-4; D is unclear. V was clipped by 6 bases and J by 8 bases, with 13 bases between them. Germline assignment: CDR1 MNHEY and CDR2 SVGEGT. The CDR3 loop spans 13 amino acids. The CDR3 DNA follows: TGTGCCAGCAGCCCTATGTCAGAAGAAAAACTGTTTTTT. Protein: CASSPMSEEKLFF.

This clonotype has just a few counts. This chain uses TRBV28 with TRBJ1-1, with 8 bases identical to TRBD1. V was clipped by 4 bases and J by 5 bases; unmatched bases: 21. Per the germline V gene, CDR1 is MDHEN and CDR2 is SYDVKM. This CDR3 spans 19 amino acids. The CDR3 loop is CASSSKWTGTMVGRTEAFF. DNA of the CDR3: TGTGCCAGCAGTTCGAAATGGACAGGGACAATGGTGGGCCGGACTGAAGCTTTCTTT.

This clonotype was recorded many times. This chain joins TRBV7-8 and TRBJ1-5, with no clear D. Trimming left V 5 bases short and J 0 bases short, with 5 bases between. This CDR3 has 13 residues. CDR1 is SGHVS, CDR2 FQNEAQ, per germline. The CDR3: CASSLNSNQPQHF. CDR3 DNA: TGTGCCAGCAGCCTGAATAGCAATCAGCCCCAGCATTTT. The whole variable domain, remainder taken from reference TRBV7-8 and TRBJ1-5, is GAGVSQSPRYKVAKRGQDVALRCDPISGHVSLFWYQQALGQGPEFLTYFQNEAQLDKSGLPSDRFFAERPEGSVSTLKIQRTQQEDSAVYLCASSLNSNQPQHFGDGTRLSIL.

The chain recombines TRBV5-4 with TRBJ2-3, with 11 bases that match TRBD2. Unmatched junction bases numbered 7, after V lost 3 bases and J lost 4 bases. The CDR3 consists of 16 residues. Per the germline V gene, CDR1 is SGHNT and CDR2 is YYREEE (reference sequence). This CDR3 is CASSWGTSGAADTQYF. CDR3 in DNA: TGTGCCAGCAGCTGGGGGACTAGCGGAGCGGCAGATACGCAGTATTTT.

This clonotype came up many times. The chain combines TRBV20-1 with TRBJ2-5, with D tentatively TRBD1 (6 bases). The CDR3 has 15 residues. The germline gives CDR1 DFQATT, CDR2 SNEGSKA (reference sequence). V lost 6 bases, J lost 0 bases, and 17 bases lay in between. This chain's CDR3 is CSAKPLTGYQETQYF. In nucleotides, the CDR3 is TGCAGTGCGAAACCGCTAACAGGGTACCAAGAGACCCAGTACTTC.

This clonotype was counted at least ten times. The chain carries TRBV28 and TRBJ2-7, with 8 positions matching TRBD2. The CDR3 contains 14 residues. Germline-derived CDR1 and CDR2 are MDHEN and SYDVKM. Trimming at V came to 6 bases and at J to 2 bases, leaving 6 bases not matched to a gene. The CDR3 region is CASRTLAGPYEQYF. CDR3 DNA sequence: TGTGCCAGCAGAACTTTAGCGGGACCCTACGAGCAGTACTTC.

This clonotype was detected a few times. The chain couples TRBV5-1 to TRBJ2-1, with 8 bases that match TRBD2. The CDR3 has 13 residues. V gave up 4 bases and J gave up 7 bases; unmatched junction bases: 4. CDR1 and CDR2 (germline): SGHRS, YFSETQ. The CDR3 nucleotides are TGCGCCAGCAGCCCGTTAGCGGGGAATGAGCAGTTCTTC. This translates into CASSPLAGNEQFF.

CDR3 loop: CAISENNSYEQYF. CDR3 nucleotide sequence: TGTGCCATCAGTGAGAACAACTCCTACGAGCAGTACTTC. This chain joins TRBV10-3 and TRBJ2-7; no clear D gene. Germline CDR1 is ENHRY and CDR2 is SYGVKD. Trimming stripped 2 bases from V and 0 bases from J, with 5 bases between. The CDR3 is 13 residues long.

This clonotype was seen repeatedly, ten times or more. The J gene is TRBJ2-7, the V gene TRBV20-1, with TRBD2 matching over 12 bases. Looked up from germline, CDR1 is DFQATT and CDR2 is SNEGSKA (reference sequence). V shed 6 bases and J 4 bases; nucleotides not matched to a gene: 1. The CDR3 is made up of 12 amino acids. The CDR3 region has the DNA TGCAGTGCGCTAGCGGGAGGGTACGAGCAGTACTTC. It codes for CSALAGGYEQYF.

This clonotype has a handful of counts. The chain combines TRBV19 with TRBJ2-4, with D possibly being TRBD1 (5 bases). This CDR3 has 14 amino acids. Trimming removed 4 bases from V and 9 bases from J, with 16 bases in between. Germline-derived CDR1 and CDR2 are LNHDA and SQIVND (reference sequence). Here the CDR3 reads CASSKGPLYGIQYF. CDR3 nucleotide sequence: TGTGCCAGTAGTAAGGGGCCCCTTTACGGCATTCAGTACTTC.

This clonotype was counted many times. V usage is TRBV27 and J usage is TRBJ2-1; D might be TRBD1 or TRBD2, each matching 5 bases. Germline-derived CDR1 and CDR2 are MNHEY and SMNVEV (reference sequence). This CDR3 is built from 15 residues. V was trimmed by 2 bases and J by 2 bases, leaving 10 bases between them. Here the CDR3 DNA reads TGTGCCAGCAGTTTAGGGGGAGAGGCCTACAATGAGCAGTTCTTC. It encodes CASSLGGEAYNEQFF.

In DNA, the CDR3 is TGTGCTAGTGGAACCGAGGGGATTAGCAATCAGCCCCAGCATTTT. Amino acid sequence: CASGTEGISNQPQHF. V is TRBV12-5 and J is TRBJ1-5; D may be TRBD1 (5 bases). The CDR3 contains 15 residues. CDR1 and CDR2 from the germline V gene are LGHNT and FRNRAP. With 6 bases removed from V and 0 bases from J, the gap between germline ends came to 12 bases.

This clonotype was recorded a few times. The chain carries TRBV6-5 and TRBJ2-1; 10 bases map to TRBD2. Germline-derived CDR1 and CDR2 are MNHEY and SVGAGI. The length of the CDR3 is 17 residues. V was pared by 0 bases and J by 8 bases, with 10 bases of the junction left unmatched. The CDR3, as DNA: TGTGCCAGCAGTTACTCGGCCGGTAGCGGGAGGAATGATGAGCAGTTCTTC. Translated, it gives CASSYSAGSGRNDEQFF.